A selection of T cell receptor beta chains follows, all from one sample in a study of blood T cell repertoires in COVID-19. The table came from immunoSEQ multiplex PCR; TCRdb's copy has only in-frame clones and leaves some out. The table has 300,000 to 350,000 clones, roughly 91% seen once. Sequencing was performed on PBMCs or T cells enriched from blood (not recorded which). The receptors come from a woman in her twenties or thirties who had recovered from COVID-19. Both conserved end residues are part of each CDR3. Fields, in order: clone size, J gene, D gene, V gene, CDR3 protein, CDR3 DNA. The D gene is left open where the match is weak. Clone size, where shown, is once, few, many, or a class for clones that have expanded.

abundance: once
j_gene: TRBJ2-4
d_gene: TRBD2
v_gene: TRBV6-2/TRBV6-3
CDR3aa: CASSYSKAGGRPYF
CDR3nt: TGTGCCAGCAGTTACTCGAAGGCGGGAGGGCGGCCTTACTTC

abundance: once
j_gene: TRBJ2-1
d_gene: TRBD2
v_gene: TRBV6-5
CDR3aa: CASSLFRGGNEQFF
CDR3nt: TGTGCCAGCAGTTTGTTTCGGGGGGGCAATGAGCAGTTCTTC

abundance: once
j_gene: TRBJ2-3
d_gene: .
v_gene: TRBV7-8
CDR3aa: CASSLYVTGVSAGVNTDTQYF
CDR3nt: TGTGCCAGCAGCTTATACGTGACAGGGGTTTCGGCGGGAGTTAACACAGATACGCAGTATTTT

abundance: .
j_gene: TRBJ2-1
d_gene: .
v_gene: TRBV28
CDR3aa: CASSAGQRYNEQFF
CDR3nt: TGTGCCAGCAGTGCGGGACAGAGATACAATGAGCAGTTCTTC

abundance: .
j_gene: TRBJ1-1
d_gene: .
v_gene: TRBV18
CDR3aa: CASSQTVGGAGNTEAFF
CDR3nt: TGTGCCAGCTCACAAACAGTAGGGGGGGCAGGGAACACTGAAGCTTTCTTT

abundance: .
j_gene: TRBJ2-3
d_gene: TRBD1
v_gene: TRBV2
CDR3aa: CASDKQGATDTQYF
CDR3nt: TGTGCCAGCGACAAACAGGGGGCCACAGATACGCAGTATTTT

abundance: .
j_gene: TRBJ2-1
d_gene: TRBD2
v_gene: TRBV9
CDR3aa: CASSVRDYPIYEQFF
CDR3nt: TGTGCCAGCAGCGTTCGGGACTACCCGATCTATGAGCAGTTCTTC

abundance: .
j_gene: TRBJ2-3
d_gene: TRBD2
v_gene: TRBV28
CDR3aa: CASSFLAGTDTQYF
CDR3nt: TGTGCCAGTTCCTTTCTAGCGGGCACAGATACGCAGTATTTT

abundance: .
j_gene: TRBJ1-2
d_gene: .
v_gene: TRBV5-1
CDR3aa: CASSLVGEVYGYTF
CDR3nt: TGCGCCAGCAGCTTGGTCGGGGAAGTCTATGGCTACACCTTC

abundance: .
j_gene: TRBJ2-1
d_gene: TRBD2
v_gene: TRBV27
CDR3aa: CASRPAGTTPYNEQFF
CDR3nt: TGTGCCAGCAGACCTGCCGGGACTACACCCTACAATGAGCAGTTCTTC

abundance: few
j_gene: TRBJ2-7
d_gene: TRBD2
v_gene: TRBV27
CDR3aa: CASSFQTSGHQYF
CDR3nt: TGTGCCAGCAGTTTTCAGACTAGCGGCCACCAGTACTTC

abundance: .
j_gene: TRBJ2-7
d_gene: TRBD1
v_gene: TRBV11-3
CDR3aa: CASSRGQGRSHEQYF
CDR3nt: TGTGCCAGCAGCAGAGGACAGGGAAGGTCCCACGAGCAGTACTTC

abundance: few
j_gene: TRBJ2-7
d_gene: .
v_gene: TRBV5-1
CDR3aa: CASSLVGLAPYEQYF
CDR3nt: TGCGCCAGCAGCTTGGTTGGTCTAGCTCCCTACGAGCAGTACTTC

abundance: .
j_gene: TRBJ1-2
d_gene: .
v_gene: TRBV28
CDR3aa: CASIPFKVGEGYTF
CDR3nt: TGTGCCAGTATCCCATTTAAGGTTGGAGAAGGCTACACCTTC

abundance: .
j_gene: TRBJ2-7
d_gene: TRBD2
v_gene: TRBV29-1
CDR3aa: CSAGAGGSHEQYF
CDR3nt: TGCAGCGCTGGTGCGGGAGGGTCCCACGAGCAGTACTTC

abundance: .
j_gene: TRBJ1-3
d_gene: TRBD1
v_gene: TRBV7-2
CDR3aa: CASSSTGSGNTIYF
CDR3nt: TGTGCCAGCAGCTCGACAGGGTCTGGAAACACCATATATTTT

abundance: .
j_gene: TRBJ1-1
d_gene: .
v_gene: TRBV12-3/TRBV12-4
CDR3aa: CASSFFGNTEAFF
CDR3nt: TGTGCCAGCAGTTTTTTCGGGAACACTGAAGCTTTCTTT

abundance: .
j_gene: TRBJ2-5
d_gene: TRBD1
v_gene: TRBV7-2
CDR3aa: CASSGWDSLQETQYF
CDR3nt: TGTGCCAGCAGCGGGTGGGACAGTCTCCAAGAGACCCAGTACTTC

abundance: once
j_gene: TRBJ1-6
d_gene: TRBD1
v_gene: TRBV6-5
CDR3aa: CASSYSLGQGNSPLHF
CDR3nt: TGTGCCAGCAGTTACTCACTGGGACAGGGTAATTCACCCCTCCACTTT

abundance: once
j_gene: TRBJ1-1
d_gene: TRBD1
v_gene: TRBV5-6
CDR3aa: CASSLALDRRDTEAFF
CDR3nt: TGTGCCAGCAGCTTGGCCCTGGACAGGAGGGACACTGAAGCTTTCTTT

abundance: few
j_gene: TRBJ2-5
d_gene: .
v_gene: TRBV7-6
CDR3aa: CASNLQVNIGGETQYF
CDR3nt: TGTGCCAGCAATCTACAGGTCAATATCGGGGGAGAGACCCAGTACTTC

abundance: .
j_gene: TRBJ2-3
d_gene: .
v_gene: TRBV10-1
CDR3aa: CASSERVGITDTQYF
CDR3nt: TGCGCCAGCAGTGAACGGGTCGGCATCACAGATACGCAGTATTTT

abundance: once
j_gene: TRBJ2-1
d_gene: TRBD2
v_gene: TRBV10-2
CDR3aa: CASRGLAHEQFF
CDR3nt: TGCGCCTCAAGGGGACTAGCCCATGAGCAGTTCTTC

abundance: once
j_gene: TRBJ1-2
d_gene: .
v_gene: TRBV21-1
CDR3aa: CASSKGGQGKANYGYTF
CDR3nt: TGTGCCAGCAGCAAGGGGGGACAGGGGAAGGCTAACTATGGCTACACCTTC

abundance: few
j_gene: TRBJ2-7
d_gene: .
v_gene: TRBV7-2
CDR3aa: CASSLATAEDPREQYF
CDR3nt: TGTGCCAGCAGCTTAGCAACGGCGGAGGACCCTAGGGAGCAGTACTTC

abundance: .
j_gene: TRBJ1-4
d_gene: .
v_gene: TRBV11-2
CDR3aa: CASSLEPGNVKLFF
CDR3nt: TGTGCCAGCAGCTTAGAGCCAGGGAACGTAAAACTGTTTTTT

abundance: .
j_gene: TRBJ2-7
d_gene: .
v_gene: TRBV19
CDR3aa: CASSLDSNYEQYF
CDR3nt: TGTGCCAGTAGCTTGGACAGTAACTACGAGCAGTACTTC

abundance: .
j_gene: TRBJ1-5
d_gene: TRBD1
v_gene: TRBV19
CDR3aa: CASSIGQGIYSNQPQHF
CDR3nt: TGTGCCAGTAGTATCGGACAGGGGATATATAGCAATCAGCCCCAGCATTTT

abundance: once
j_gene: TRBJ2-3
d_gene: TRBD2
v_gene: TRBV4-3
CDR3aa: CASSQDAGTRAQYF
CDR3nt: TGCGCCAGCAGCCAAGACGCCGGGACTAGAGCGCAGTATTTT

abundance: .
j_gene: TRBJ1-5
d_gene: .
v_gene: TRBV18
CDR3aa: CASSPLPQSLNQPQHF
CDR3nt: TGTGCCAGCTCACCACTGCCACAGAGCCTCAATCAGCCCCAGCATTTT

abundance: .
j_gene: TRBJ2-7
d_gene: .
v_gene: TRBV5-4
CDR3aa: CASSFPQSYEQYF
CDR3nt: TGTGCCAGCAGTTTTCCCCAATCCTACGAGCAGTACTTC

abundance: .
j_gene: TRBJ2-1
d_gene: TRBD2
v_gene: TRBV6-5
CDR3aa: CASLSGAEQFF
CDR3nt: TGTGCCAGCCTCAGCGGGGCTGAGCAGTTCTTC

abundance: .
j_gene: TRBJ1-4
d_gene: .
v_gene: TRBV19
CDR3aa: CASRTAVGEKLFF
CDR3nt: TGTGCCAGTAGGACGGCGGTCGGGGAAAAACTGTTTTTT

abundance: .
j_gene: TRBJ2-7
d_gene: .
v_gene: TRBV5-1
CDR3aa: CASSLGSRVYEQYF
CDR3nt: TGCGCCAGCAGCTTGGGAAGCCGTGTCTACGAGCAGTACTTC

abundance: once
j_gene: TRBJ1-1
d_gene: .
v_gene: TRBV5-1
CDR3aa: CASSLGQVGTEAFF
CDR3nt: TGCGCCAGCAGCTTAGGTCAGGTCGGCACTGAAGCTTTCTTT

abundance: .
j_gene: TRBJ1-2
d_gene: .
v_gene: TRBV9
CDR3aa: CASSSETPNYGYTF
CDR3nt: TGTGCCAGCAGCTCTGAGACACCTAACTATGGCTACACCTTC

abundance: .
j_gene: TRBJ2-7
d_gene: .
v_gene: TRBV6-1
CDR3aa: CASSEPGGNYEQYF
CDR3nt: TGTGCCAGCAGTGAGCCCGGAGGGAACTACGAGCAGTACTTC

abundance: .
j_gene: TRBJ2-5
d_gene: .
v_gene: TRBV5-4
CDR3aa: CASSFSRGETQYF
CDR3nt: TGTGCCAGCAGCTTTTCCAGGGGTGAGACCCAGTACTTC

abundance: once
j_gene: TRBJ2-3
d_gene: TRBD1
v_gene: TRBV4-2
CDR3aa: CASSHSQGADTQYF
CDR3nt: TGTGCCAGCAGCCATTCGCAGGGGGCAGATACGCAGTATTTT

abundance: .
j_gene: TRBJ2-7
d_gene: .
v_gene: TRBV28
CDR3aa: CASSSTYEQYF
CDR3nt: TGTGCCAGCAGTTCCACCTACGAGCAGTACTTC

abundance: .
j_gene: TRBJ2-7
d_gene: TRBD2
v_gene: TRBV30
CDR3aa: CAWSAGTSDYEQYF
CDR3nt: TGTGCCTGGAGCGCCGGGACTAGCGACTACGAGCAGTACTTC

abundance: .
j_gene: TRBJ2-6
d_gene: .
v_gene: TRBV3-1/TRBV3-2
CDR3aa: CASTHQVGGANVLTF
CDR3nt: TGTGCCAGCACCCACCAGGTGGGTGGGGCCAACGTCCTGACTTTC

abundance: .
j_gene: TRBJ2-7
d_gene: TRBD2
v_gene: TRBV19
CDR3aa: CASSARGWGGYEQYF
CDR3nt: TGTGCCAGTAGTGCCCGGGGATGGGGGGGCTACGAGCAGTACTTC

abundance: .
j_gene: TRBJ1-2
d_gene: .
v_gene: TRBV7-9
CDR3aa: CASSLMGTQANYGYTF
CDR3nt: TGTGCCAGCAGCTTGATGGGGACTCAAGCTAACTATGGCTACACCTTC